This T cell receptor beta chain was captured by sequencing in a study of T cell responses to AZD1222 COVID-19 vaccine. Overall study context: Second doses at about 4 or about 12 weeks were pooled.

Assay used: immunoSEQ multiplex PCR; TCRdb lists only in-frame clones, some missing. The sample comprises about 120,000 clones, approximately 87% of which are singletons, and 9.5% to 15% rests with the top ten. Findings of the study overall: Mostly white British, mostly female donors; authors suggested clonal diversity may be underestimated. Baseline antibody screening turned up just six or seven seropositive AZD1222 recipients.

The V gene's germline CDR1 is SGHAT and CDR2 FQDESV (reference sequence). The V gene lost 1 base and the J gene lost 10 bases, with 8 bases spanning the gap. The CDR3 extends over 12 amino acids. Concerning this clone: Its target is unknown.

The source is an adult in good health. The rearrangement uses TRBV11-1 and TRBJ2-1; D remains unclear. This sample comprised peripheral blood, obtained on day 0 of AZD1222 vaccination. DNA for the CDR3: TGTGCCAGCAGCTTAGACGCCCAAGAGCAGTTCTTC. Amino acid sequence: CASSLDAQEQFF.